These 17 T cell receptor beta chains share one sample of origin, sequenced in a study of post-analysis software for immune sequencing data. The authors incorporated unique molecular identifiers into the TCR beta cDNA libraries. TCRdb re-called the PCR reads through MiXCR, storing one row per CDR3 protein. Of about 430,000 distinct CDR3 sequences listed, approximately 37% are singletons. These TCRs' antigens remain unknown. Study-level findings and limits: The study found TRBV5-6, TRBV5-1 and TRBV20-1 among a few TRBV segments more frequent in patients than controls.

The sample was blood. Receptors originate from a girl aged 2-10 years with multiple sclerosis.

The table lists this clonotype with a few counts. CDR3 sequence: CASTTNLRTGEQYF. Written as DNA, the CDR3 is TGTGCCAGCACCACCAATCTAAGGACAGGCGAGCAGTACTTC. The rearrangement joins TRBV5-6 to TRBJ2-4; TRBD1 matches 7 bases. TRBJ2-7 matches the DNA end more closely, so the J call is doubtful. The CDR3 totals 14 residues. Germline CDR1 is SGHDT and CDR2 is YYEEEE.

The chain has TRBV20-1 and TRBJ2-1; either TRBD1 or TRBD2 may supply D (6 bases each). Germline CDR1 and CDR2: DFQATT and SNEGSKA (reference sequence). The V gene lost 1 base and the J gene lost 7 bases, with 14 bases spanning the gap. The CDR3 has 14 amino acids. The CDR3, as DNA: TGCAGTGCTAGAGTTGGGGGGCGCAGAAATGAGCAGTTCTTC. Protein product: CSARVGGRRNEQFF.

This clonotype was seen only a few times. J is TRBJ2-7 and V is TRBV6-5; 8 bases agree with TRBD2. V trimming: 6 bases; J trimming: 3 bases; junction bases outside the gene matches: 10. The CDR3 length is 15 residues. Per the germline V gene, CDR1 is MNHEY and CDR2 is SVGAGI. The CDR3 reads CASRLGLAEVYEQYF. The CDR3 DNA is TGTGCCAGCAGATTAGGACTAGCAGAAGTCTACGAGCAGTACTTC.

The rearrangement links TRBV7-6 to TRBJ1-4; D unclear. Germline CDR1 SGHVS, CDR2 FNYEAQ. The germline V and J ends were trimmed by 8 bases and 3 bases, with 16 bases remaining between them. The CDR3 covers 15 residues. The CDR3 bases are TGTGCCAGCGGACCTGGAGTGAACTCTAATGAAAAACTGTTTTTT. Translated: CASGPGVNSNEKLFF.

This chain's CDR3 is CASSLGPAGQRGIYEQYF. CDR3 DNA: TGCGCCAGCAGCTTGGGGCCTGCCGGACAGAGGGGGATCTACGAGCAGTACTTC. V usage is TRBV5-1 and J usage is TRBJ2-5, with a tentative D call TRBD1 (6 bases). With the DNA end fitting TRBJ2-7 better, the J assignment may be wrong. This CDR3 contains 18 residues. CDR1 is SGHRS, CDR2 YFSETQ, per germline.

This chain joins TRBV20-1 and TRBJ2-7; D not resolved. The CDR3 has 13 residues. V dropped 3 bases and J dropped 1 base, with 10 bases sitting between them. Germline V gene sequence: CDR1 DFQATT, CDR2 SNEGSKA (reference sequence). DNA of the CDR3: TGCAGTGCTAGGATCTCCTCTTCCTACGAGCAGTACTTC. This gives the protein CSARISSSYEQYF.

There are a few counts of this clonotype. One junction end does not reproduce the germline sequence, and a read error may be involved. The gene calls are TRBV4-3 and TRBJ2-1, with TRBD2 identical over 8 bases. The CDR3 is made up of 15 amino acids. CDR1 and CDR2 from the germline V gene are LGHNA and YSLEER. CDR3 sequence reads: CASNQEAGARGEQFF. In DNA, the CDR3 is TGCGCCAGCAACCAAGAAGCGGGGGCCAGGGGTGAGCAGTTCTTC.

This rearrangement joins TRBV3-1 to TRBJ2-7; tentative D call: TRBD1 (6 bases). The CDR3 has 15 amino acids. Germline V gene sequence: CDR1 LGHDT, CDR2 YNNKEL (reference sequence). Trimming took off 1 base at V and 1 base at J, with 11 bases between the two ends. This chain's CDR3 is CASSQGWTASYEQYF. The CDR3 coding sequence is TGTGCCAGCAGCCAAGGATGGACAGCGTCCTACGAGCAGTACTTC.

CDR3 region: CASSGSGYYNEQFF. Written as DNA, the CDR3 is TGCGCCAGCAGCGGTTCAGGGTATTACAATGAGCAGTTCTTC. The V call is TRBV5-1, the J call TRBJ2-1; the D gene is possibly TRBD1 (5 bases). Germline CDR1 reads SGHRS; CDR2 reads YFSETQ. The CDR3 is made up of 14 amino acids. Trimming pared 4 bases from V and 4 bases from J, leaving 12 bases between.

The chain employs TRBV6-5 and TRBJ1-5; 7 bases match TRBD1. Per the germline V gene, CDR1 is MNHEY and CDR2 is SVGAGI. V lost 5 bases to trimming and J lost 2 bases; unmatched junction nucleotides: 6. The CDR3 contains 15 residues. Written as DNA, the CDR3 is TGTGCCAGCAGTCCAGACAGGGCTGGCAATCAGCCCCAGCATTTT. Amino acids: CASSPDRAGNQPQHF.

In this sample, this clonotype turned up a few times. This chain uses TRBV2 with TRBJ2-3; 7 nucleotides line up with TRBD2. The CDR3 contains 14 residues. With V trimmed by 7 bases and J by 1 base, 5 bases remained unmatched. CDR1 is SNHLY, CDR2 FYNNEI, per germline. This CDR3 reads CASKRGTGTDTQYF. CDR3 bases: TGTGCCAGCAAGCGGGGTACCGGCACAGATACGCAGTATTTT.

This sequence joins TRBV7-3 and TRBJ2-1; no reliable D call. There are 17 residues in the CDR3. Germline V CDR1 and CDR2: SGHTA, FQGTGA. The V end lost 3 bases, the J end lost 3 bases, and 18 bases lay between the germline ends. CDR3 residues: CASSFRPPSGFYNEQFF. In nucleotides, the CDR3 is TGTGCCAGCAGCTTCCGTCCTCCTTCCGGATTCTACAATGAGCAGTTCTTC. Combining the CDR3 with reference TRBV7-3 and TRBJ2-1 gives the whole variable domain GAGVSQTPSNKVTEKGKYVELRCDPISGHTALYWYRQSLGQGPEFLIYFQGTGAADDSGLPNDRFFAVRPEGSVSTLKIQRTERGDSAVYLCASSFRPPSGFYNEQFFGPGTRLTVL.

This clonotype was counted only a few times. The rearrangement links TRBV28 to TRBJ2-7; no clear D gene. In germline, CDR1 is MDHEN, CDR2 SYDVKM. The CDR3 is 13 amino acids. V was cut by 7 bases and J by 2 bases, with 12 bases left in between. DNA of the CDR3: TGTGCCAGCACCGCGGACGGTCCCTACGAGCAGTACTTC. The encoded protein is CASTADGPYEQYF.

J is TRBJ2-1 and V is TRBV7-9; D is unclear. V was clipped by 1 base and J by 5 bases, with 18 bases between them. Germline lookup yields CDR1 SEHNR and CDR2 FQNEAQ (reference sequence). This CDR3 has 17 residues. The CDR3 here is CASSLEVDDGLNNEQFF. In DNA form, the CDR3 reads TGTGCCAGCAGCTTAGAAGTCGACGACGGATTAAACAATGAGCAGTTCTTC.

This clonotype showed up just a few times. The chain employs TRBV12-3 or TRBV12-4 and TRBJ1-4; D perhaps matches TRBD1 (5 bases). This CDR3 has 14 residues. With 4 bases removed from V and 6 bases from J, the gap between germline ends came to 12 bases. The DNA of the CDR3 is TGTGCCAGCAGTTCAGATCTGGGGCATGAAAAACTGTTTTTT. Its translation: CASSSDLGHEKLFF.

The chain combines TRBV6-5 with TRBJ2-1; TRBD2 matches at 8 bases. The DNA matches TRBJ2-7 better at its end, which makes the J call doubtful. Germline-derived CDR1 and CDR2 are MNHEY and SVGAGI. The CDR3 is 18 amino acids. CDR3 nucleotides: TGTGCCAGCAGTTACCCGAGGAGCGGGAGTTATTCTGGTTACGAGCAGTACTTC. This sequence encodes CASSYPRSGSYSGYEQYF.

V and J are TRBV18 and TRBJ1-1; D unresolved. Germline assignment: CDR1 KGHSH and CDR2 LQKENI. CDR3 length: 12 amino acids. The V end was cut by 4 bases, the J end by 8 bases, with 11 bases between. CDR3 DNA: TGTGCCAGCTCACTATGGGCCGGGGAAGCTTTCTTT. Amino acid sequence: CASSLWAGEAFF.